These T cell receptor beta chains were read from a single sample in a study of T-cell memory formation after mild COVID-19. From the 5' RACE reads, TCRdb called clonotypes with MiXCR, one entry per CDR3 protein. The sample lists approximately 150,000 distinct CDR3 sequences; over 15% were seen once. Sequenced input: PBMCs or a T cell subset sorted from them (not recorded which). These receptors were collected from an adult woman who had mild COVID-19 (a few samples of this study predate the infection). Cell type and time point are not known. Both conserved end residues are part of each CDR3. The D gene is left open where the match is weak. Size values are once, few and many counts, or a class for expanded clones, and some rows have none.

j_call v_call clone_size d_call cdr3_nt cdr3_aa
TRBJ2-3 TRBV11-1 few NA TGTGCCAGCAGCCCCGGCATTAGCGGCTGGGATACGCAGTATTTT CASSPGISGWDTQYF
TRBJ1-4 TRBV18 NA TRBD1 TGTGCCAGCTCGCGACGCCAGGGGGTTAATGAAAAACTGTTTTTT CASSRRQGVNEKLFF
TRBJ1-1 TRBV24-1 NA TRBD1 TGTGCCACCAGTGAACAGGGGAGGACTGAAGCTTTCTTT CATSEQGRTEAFF
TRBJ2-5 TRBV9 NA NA TGTGCCAGCAGCGTAGTAGGTCGACAGAGTCAAGAGACCCAGTACTTC CASSVVGRQSQETQYF
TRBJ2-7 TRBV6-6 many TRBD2 TGTGCCAGCAGTCCCCGGACTAGCGGGGCTTACGAGCAGTACTTC CASSPRTSGAYEQYF
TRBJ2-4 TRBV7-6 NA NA TGTGCCAGCAGCTTAGCCCCCGCGAAGGACAAAAACATTCAGTACTTC CASSLAPAKDKNIQYF
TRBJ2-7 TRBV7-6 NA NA TGTGCCAGCAGCTTGGGGGACACCTCCTACGAGCAGTACTTC CASSLGDTSYEQYF
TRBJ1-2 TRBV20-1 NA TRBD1 TGCAGTGCTAGAGATTCCGGGACAGGGAACGGGTATGGCTACACCTTC CSARDSGTGNGYGYTF
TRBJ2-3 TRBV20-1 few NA TGCAGTGCCCCCGGTAGTAGTAACACAGATACGCAGTATTTT CSAPGSSNTDTQYF
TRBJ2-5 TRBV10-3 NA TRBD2 TGTGCCATCAGTGGACTAGCACAAGAGACCCAGTACTTC CAISGLAQETQYF
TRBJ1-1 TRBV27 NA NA TGTGCCAGCAGTCCCCGACGGACTAAGAACACTGAAGCTTTCTTT CASSPRRTKNTEAFF
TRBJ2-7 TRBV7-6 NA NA TGTGCCAGCAGCTTAGAATACCAGTCTTACGAGCAGTACTTC CASSLEYQSYEQYF
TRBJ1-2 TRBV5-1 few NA TGCGCCAGCAGCCCCTTACCTCAGGCAGATGGCTACACCTTC CASSPLPQADGYTF
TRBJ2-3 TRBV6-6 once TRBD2 TGTGCCAGCACCGAGACTAGCGGGAGGGCCATAGATACGCAGTATTTT CASTETSGRAIDTQYF
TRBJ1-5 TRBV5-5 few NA TGTGCCAGCAGTTTGGCCCATGGTCAGCCCCAGCATTTT CASSLAHGQPQHF
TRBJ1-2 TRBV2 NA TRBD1 TGTGCCAGCAATGCAGGGGGGAGGTATGGCTACACCTTC CASNAGGRYGYTF
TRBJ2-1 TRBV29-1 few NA TGCAGCACGGGACGGTACAATGAGCAGTTCTTC CSTGRYNEQFF
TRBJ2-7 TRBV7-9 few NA TGTGCCAGCAGCCCGATGGGCTTCTCACCAACGTTC CASSPMGFSPTF
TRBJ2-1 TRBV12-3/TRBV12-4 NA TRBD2 TGTGCCAGCAGTCTCAGACTAGCGGGGGGCCCCGGGGGCTACAATGAGCAGTTCTTC CASSLRLAGGPGGYNEQFF
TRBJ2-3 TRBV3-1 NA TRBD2 TGTGCCAGCAGCCAAGTTGGCCCGGGACTAAACACAGATACGCAGTATTTT CASSQVGPGLNTDTQYF
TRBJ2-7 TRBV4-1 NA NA TGCGCCAGCAGCCTCCCTGGCAGGGGCTACGAGCAGTACTTC CASSLPGRGYEQYF
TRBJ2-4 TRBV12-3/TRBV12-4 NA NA TGTGCCAGCAGTTTCGACGGGTTACTCTTAGCCAAAAACATTCAGTACTTC CASSFDGLLLAKNIQYF